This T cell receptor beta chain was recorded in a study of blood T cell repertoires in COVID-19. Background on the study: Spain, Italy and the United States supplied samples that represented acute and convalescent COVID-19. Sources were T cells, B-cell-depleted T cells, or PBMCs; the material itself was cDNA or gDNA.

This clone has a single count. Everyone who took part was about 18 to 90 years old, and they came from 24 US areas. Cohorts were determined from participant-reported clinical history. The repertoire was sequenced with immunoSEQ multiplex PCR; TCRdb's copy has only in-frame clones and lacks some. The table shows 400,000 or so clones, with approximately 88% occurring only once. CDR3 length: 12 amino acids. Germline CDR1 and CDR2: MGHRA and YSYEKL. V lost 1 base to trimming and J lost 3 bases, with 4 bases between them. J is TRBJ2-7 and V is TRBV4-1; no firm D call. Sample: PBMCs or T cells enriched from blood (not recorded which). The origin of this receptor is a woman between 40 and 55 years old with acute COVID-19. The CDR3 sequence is CASSQGLYEQYF. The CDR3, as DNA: TGCGCCAGCAGCCAAGGGCTCTACGAGCAGTACTTC.